The 29 T cell receptor beta chains presented below share a single source sample, sequenced in a study of blood T cell repertoires in COVID-19. Clones were read by immunoSEQ multiplex PCR, and TCRdb kept only the in-frame ones, dropping some. The sample contains about 400,000 clones, roughly 88% of which appear only once. The specimen sequenced was PBMCs or T cells enriched from blood (not recorded which). Receptors were obtained from a woman aged 40-49 years with acute COVID-19.

The chain recombines TRBV24-1 with TRBJ1-2, with unresolved D. Between the trimmed V and J ends, which lost 0 bases and 3 bases, there was a span of 10 bases. CDR1 and CDR2 from the germline V gene are KGHDR and SFDVKD. The CDR3 runs 15 residues. The CDR3 DNA reads as TGTGCCACCAGTGATTTGCAATACCGCGACTATGGCTACACCTTC. It codes for CATSDLQYRDYGYTF.

This chain joins TRBV12-3 or TRBV12-4 and TRBJ1-1; a weak D match, TRBD1 (5 bases). The CDR3 extends over 13 amino acids. Trimming left V 6 bases short and J 4 bases short, with 12 bases between. The CDR3 is CASSREVSTEAFF. The CDR3 bases are TGTGCCAGCAGCAGGGAGGTTAGCACTGAAGCTTTCTTT.

V and J are TRBV4-1 and TRBJ2-3, with 7 positions matching TRBD1. Germline V gene sequence: CDR1 MGHRA, CDR2 YSYEKL. CDR3 length equals 15 residues. Trimming took 4 bases from V and 2 from J; bases not matched to a gene: 6. CDR3 DNA: TGCGCCAGCAGCCGGACAGGCGATAACACAGATACGCAGTATTTT. Translation gives CASSRTGDNTDTQYF.

This chain uses TRBV6-1 with TRBJ2-7; 7 bases line up with TRBD1. The ends lost 2 bases at V and 6 bases at J; junction bases unmatched: 10. Germline CDR1 reads MNHNS; CDR2 reads SASEGT. This CDR3 has 15 residues. The CDR3 sequence is CASSETDRATSEQYF. CDR3 DNA: TGTGCCAGCAGTGAAACTGACAGGGCTACGTCCGAGCAGTACTTC.

The chain combines TRBV15 with TRBJ1-4; D gene ambiguous. V was pared by 4 bases and J by 3 bases, with 9 bases between. Germline CDR1 is LNHNV and CDR2 is YYDKDF (reference sequence). This CDR3 contains 14 residues. CDR3 protein: CATSISRPNEKLFF. CDR3 DNA sequence: TGTGCCACCAGCATTTCTAGACCTAATGAAAAACTGTTTTTT. Full variable domain (missing parts from reference TRBV15 and TRBJ1-4): DAMVIQNPRYQVTQFGKPVTLSCSQTLNHNVMYWYQQKSSQAPKLLFHYYDKDFNNEADTPDNFQSRRPNTSFCFLDIRSPGLGDTAMYLCATSISRPNEKLFFGSGTQLSVL.

The chain employs TRBV7-2 and TRBJ2-1; TRBD2 aligns across 9 bases. CDR3 length: 15 residues. V dropped 1 base and J dropped 3; count of bases not matched to a gene: 1. Germline CDR1 reads SGHTA; CDR2 reads FQGNSA. CDR3 DNA: TGTGCCAGCAGCTTAGAAGCGGGGGGCTACAATGAGCAGTTCTTC. Protein sequence: CASSLEAGGYNEQFF.

This chain links TRBV11-2 with TRBJ2-7; 7 positions agree with TRBD1. CDR3 size: 15 residues. V lost 1 base, J lost 3 bases, and 6 bases stayed unmatched. In germline, CDR1 is SGHAT, CDR2 FQNNGV. CDR3 in amino acids: CASSLVAQGYYEQYF. DNA of the CDR3: TGTGCCAGCAGCTTAGTTGCACAGGGGTACTACGAGCAGTACTTC. Complete variable domain (other parts from reference TRBV11-2 and TRBJ2-7): EAGVAQSPRYKIIEKRQSVAFWCNPISGHATLYWYQQILGQGPKLLIQFQNNGVVDDSQLPKDRFSAERLKGVDSTLKIQPAKLEDSAVYLCASSLVAQGYYEQYFGPGTRLTVT.

The chain is built from TRBV11-3 and TRBJ2-1; perhaps TRBD1 as D (6 bases). Between the trimmed V and J ends, which lost 5 bases and 9 bases, there was a span of 17 bases. CDR3 size: 14 residues. Germline V CDR1 and CDR2: SGHNT, YENEEA. Written as DNA, the CDR3 is TGTGCCAGCAGCCAACAGGGTCAAGAGGGTGAGCAGTTCTTC. Its translation: CASSQQGQEGEQFF.

The chain couples TRBV4-1 to TRBJ2-5, with 8 nucleotides matching TRBD2. V trimming: 1 base; J trimming: 4 bases; junction bases outside the gene matches: 8. The CDR3 is made up of 16 amino acids. Germline CDR1 MGHRA, CDR2 YSYEKL. The CDR3 protein is CASSQVAGGRGETQYF. The CDR3 region has the DNA TGCGCCAGCAGCCAAGTCGCGGGGGGCCGAGGAGAGACCCAGTACTTC.

The genes are TRBV2 and TRBJ1-6; D is possibly TRBD1 (5 bases). This CDR3 is built from 14 residues. Deletions cut 7 bases from V and 4 bases from J, with 11 bases between. Germline-derived CDR1 and CDR2 are SNHLY and FYNNEI. The CDR3 nucleotides are TGTGCCAGCATCTTGACAGAGTATAATTCACCCCTCCACTTT. It yields the protein CASILTEYNSPLHF.

The CDR3 coding sequence is TGTGCCAGTAGTACAGGGGGCGCATCCCTTGAAGCTTTCTTT. Encoded protein: CASSTGGASLEAFF. The chain carries TRBV19 and TRBJ1-1, with 8 positions matching TRBD1. The CDR3 sequence is 14 residues long. Germline lookup yields CDR1 LNHDA and CDR2 SQIVND (reference sequence). Losses at the gene ends were 4 bases for V and 7 bases for J; bases not matched to a gene: 8.

The gene calls are TRBV5-4 and TRBJ2-2, with a tentative D call TRBD2 (6 bases). CDR1 and CDR2 (germline): SGHNT, YYREEE (reference sequence). The CDR3 spans 13 residues. Between the trimmed V and J ends, which lost 7 bases and 0 bases, there was a span of 7 bases. The DNA of the CDR3 is TGTGCCAGCCCGGGGGCGAACACCGGGGAGCTGTTTTTT. This translates into CASPGANTGELFF.

The chain joins TRBV6-5 to TRBJ1-5, with D tentatively TRBD1 (5 bases). V shed 6 bases and J shed 4 bases, with 10 bases lying between them. The CDR3 extends over 13 amino acids. The germline V gene has CDR1 MNHEY and CDR2 SVGAGI. As DNA, the CDR3 is TGTGCCAGCAGGTTGACAGCTAATCAGCCCCAGCATTTT. This codes for CASRLTANQPQHF.

The chain links TRBV2 to TRBJ2-3; D possibly corresponds to TRBD2 (6 bases). V lost 8 bases, J lost 6 bases, and 6 bases lay in between. Germline loops: CDR1 SNHLY, CDR2 FYNNEI. CDR3 length: 10 residues. The CDR3 DNA is TGTGCCAGCGCGGGGGATACGCAGTATTTT. It codes for CASAGDTQYF.

The rearrangement links TRBV2 to TRBJ1-5, with D maybe TRBD1 (5 bases). The CDR3 length is 14 residues. The germline gives CDR1 SNHLY, CDR2 FYNNEI. Trimming removed 1 base at V and 6 bases at J, with 10 bases between. The CDR3 coding sequence is TGTGCCAGCAGTGAAGGGGGCTTAGGTCAGCCCCAGCATTTT. Translating gives CASSEGGLGQPQHF.

The chain carries TRBV19 and TRBJ1-2, with D uncertain. Germline assignment: CDR1 LNHDA and CDR2 SQIVND (reference sequence). The CDR3 loop spans 16 amino acids. V gave up 0 bases and J gave up 2 bases, with 13 bases separating them. The CDR3 sequence is CASSIDGLPSNYGYTF. For the CDR3, the DNA is TGTGCCAGTAGTATAGATGGCCTCCCGTCCAACTATGGCTACACCTTC. The variable domain in full, with the rest retrieved from reference TRBV19 and TRBJ1-2, is DGGITQSPKYLFRKEGQNVTLSCEQNLNHDAMYWYRQDPGQGLRLIYYSQIVNDFQKGDIAEGYSVSREKKESFPLTVTSAQKNPTAFYLCASSIDGLPSNYGYTFGSGTRLTVV.

J is TRBJ1-1 and V is TRBV10-3, with D unclear. Germline assignment: CDR1 ENHRY and CDR2 SYGVKD. V lost 5 bases, J lost 5 bases, and 9 bases lay in between. There are 12 residues in the CDR3. In DNA, the CDR3 is TGTGCCATCAGTCACACAGAGACTGAAGCTTTCTTT. It codes for CAISHTETEAFF.

The V gene is TRBV5-1, the J gene TRBJ2-2; 11 nucleotides match TRBD2. CDR3 size: 15 residues. The ends lost 4 bases at V and 7 bases at J; junction bases unmatched: 6. CDR1 and CDR2 from the germline V gene are SGHRS and YFSETQ. The chain's CDR3 is CASSRTSGGGGELFF. The CDR3 DNA reads as TGCGCCAGCAGCCGTACTAGCGGGGGAGGCGGGGAGCTGTTTTTT.

This clone was detected only once. This chain links TRBV3-1 (or the pseudogene TRBV3-2) with TRBJ2-2, with D maybe TRBD2 (6 bases). In germline, CDR1 is LGHDT, CDR2 YNNKEL (reference sequence). This CDR3 is 15 amino acids long. Trimming cost V 0 bases and J 7 bases, with 12 bases left between them. The CDR3 spells CASSQDLSGFGELFF. CDR3 nucleotide sequence: TGTGCCAGCAGCCAAGATCTAAGCGGGTTCGGGGAGCTGTTTTTT.

This clone has just one count. The chain uses TRBV20-1 and TRBJ1-3; the D gene is possibly TRBD1 (5 bases). The CDR3 spans 13 residues. Trimming pared 3 bases from V and 3 bases from J, leaving 9 bases between. Germline CDR1 DFQATT, CDR2 SNEGSKA (reference sequence). CDR3 region: CSASPGRGNTIYF. For the CDR3, the DNA is TGCAGTGCTAGTCCAGGGCGTGGAAACACCATATATTTT.

This clone was found once. The chain uses TRBV2 and TRBJ2-3, with 10 bases fitting TRBD2. V trimming: 7 bases; J trimming: 4 bases; junction bases outside the gene matches: 8. This CDR3 spans 15 amino acids. CDR1 is SNHLY, CDR2 FYNNEI, per germline. CDR3 nucleotide sequence: TGTGCCAGCATTAAGCGGGGGGGCGTCGCAGATACGCAGTATTTT. It is translated as CASIKRGGVADTQYF.

This chain uses TRBV3-1 (or the pseudogene TRBV3-2) with TRBJ1-3; D is ambiguous. Per the germline V gene, CDR1 is LGHDT and CDR2 is YNNKEL (reference sequence). V was trimmed by 0 bases and J by 0 bases, leaving 6 bases between them. The CDR3 consists of 15 residues. The CDR3, as DNA: TGTGCCAGCAGCCAAGAGGCCCGCTCTGGAAACACCATATATTTT. The encoded protein is CASSQEARSGNTIYF.

In this sample, this clone turned up once. This chain uses TRBV5-8 with TRBJ1-6; the match to TRBD1 covers 9 bases. The V segment lost 7 bases and the J segment 7 bases; nucleotides outside the gene matches: 9. CDR3 length equals 15 residues. Per the germline V gene, CDR1 is SGHTS and CDR2 is YDEGEE. The CDR3 DNA sequence: TGTGCCAGCGGGACAGGGCGCCTTGGGAATTCACCCCTCCACTTT. It is translated as CASGTGRLGNSPLHF. Full variable domain (missing parts from reference TRBV5-8 and TRBJ1-6): EAGVTQSPTHLIKTRGQQATLRCSPISGHTSVYWYQQALGLGLQFLLWYDEGEERNRGNFPPRFSGRQFPNYSSELNVNALELEDSALYLCASGTGRLGNSPLHFGNGTRLTVT.

The chain recombines TRBV15 with TRBJ2-7, with 9 positions matching TRBD2. The junction had 10 bases not matched to a gene; V was cut back by 1 base and J by 0 bases. The CDR3 is 18 amino acids. CDR1 is LNHNV and CDR2 is YYDKDF in the germline V gene (reference sequence). CDR3 sequence (DNA): TGTGCCACCAGCAGAGGCTTTAGCGGGGGAGATAGCTCCTACGAGCAGTACTTC. Its protein is CATSRGFSGGDSSYEQYF.

This chain joins TRBV3-1 (or the pseudogene TRBV3-2) and TRBJ2-7; 8 positions match TRBD2. Germline V lookup: CDR1 LGHDT, CDR2 YNNKEL (reference sequence). This CDR3 contains 15 residues. Trimming took 4 bases from V and 2 from J; bases not matched to a gene: 7. CDR3 sequence reads: CASSPQAGATYEQYF. For the CDR3, the DNA is TGTGCCAGCAGCCCGCAAGCGGGGGCCACCTACGAGCAGTACTTC.

This clone was seen a single time. The V gene is TRBV29-1, the J gene TRBJ2-1; maybe TRBD2 (7 bases). The germline V gene encodes CDR1 SQVTM and CDR2 ANQGSEA. Between the trimmed V and J ends, which lost 0 bases and 4 bases, there was a span of 10 bases. CDR3 size: 14 residues. The CDR3 region has the DNA TGCAGCGTTGAAGAAGGGAGGGGGTACAATGAGCAGTTCTTC. Translated, it gives CSVEEGRGYNEQFF.

The CDR3 nucleotides read TGTGCCAGCAGTGCCAGACAGGAAACTAGCAATCAGCCCCAGCATTTT. It specifies CASSARQETSNQPQHF. The gene calls are TRBV2 and TRBJ1-5; tentatively, D is TRBD1 (6 bases). Germline CDR1 SNHLY, CDR2 FYNNEI. The CDR3 runs 16 residues. The ends were cut back, 4 bases at V and 0 bases at J, with 13 bases in the middle.

The rearrangement joins TRBV5-8 to TRBJ1-2; TRBD1 aligns across 8 bases. This CDR3 is 15 amino acids long. Unmatched junction bases numbered 11, after V lost 4 bases and J lost 6 bases. Per the germline V gene, CDR1 is SGHTS and CDR2 is YDEGEE. CDR3 nucleotides: TGTGCCAGCAGCATCGGACAGGGTAGCGTTGATGGCTACACCTTC. This codes for CASSIGQGSVDGYTF.

The chain couples TRBV25-1 to TRBJ1-1; D is uncertain. From germline, CDR1 is MGHDK and CDR2 SYGVNS. V lost 2 bases to trimming and J lost 5 bases, with 12 bases between them. The CDR3 has 14 residues. The CDR3 loop reads CASSETGWETEAFF. In nucleotides, the CDR3 is TGTGCCAGCAGTGAAACTGGATGGGAGACTGAAGCTTTCTTT.